The 24 T cell receptor beta chains presented below share a single source sample, sequenced in a study of tumor-infiltrating lymphocytes in primary liver carcinoma (dated by TCRdb to 2016 to 2017). TCRdb records Illumina HiSeq 2500 as the sequencer. TCRbeta-specific cDNA was reverse-transcribed from 500 ng total RNA using a constant-region primer and ProtoScript II reverse transcriptase. The TCRbeta libraries were prepared through three rounds of nested multiplex PCR following a slightly modified ARM-PCR procedure. Multiplex TRBV1-TRBV30 forward primers and a Cbeta reverse primer were used in the first two PCR rounds, each of which was run for 10 to 11 cycles. TCRdb handled the public reads itself, with Q25 trimming in fastp and clone calling in MiXCR, and kept productive beta chains. Each CDR3 protein appears once, grouped with its most common genes and DNA. The sample data list approximately 64,000 distinct CDR3 sequences, and about 71% of these were observed just once. The top ten clonotypes cover 40% of the sample.

Without any cell sorting, total RNA and DNA were extracted together from about 20-30 mg of bulk tissue using the AllPrep DNA/RNA mini kit. The material sequenced was liver tumor tissue from sampling region 4. Reading the label with the study, this specimen's cell subset or site is: tumor region T4, right-lateral pole. The source is a man between 40 and 49 years old with primary liver carcinoma and hepatitis B virus infection.

A word on this clonotype: It is unclear where the CDR3 begins or ends on the DNA, so no DNA is shown, and the CDR3 is as TCRdb lists it. The chain couples TRBV12-3 or TRBV12-4 to TRBJ1-5. The CDR3 comprises 15 residues, both ends counted. The CDR3 region is CVNSFGQGSNQPHHF.

This clonotype was seen a single time. A junction end diverges from the germline sequence, so it may reflect a read error. The genes are TRBV11-2 and TRBJ1-1, with a tentative D call TRBD1 (5 bases). Germline lookup yields CDR1 SGHAT and CDR2 FQNNGV. CDR3 length: 16 amino acids. CDR3 protein: CASSRGRAGVFIESFF. CDR3 bases: TGTGCCAGCAGCCGAGGTAGGGCGGGGGTCTTCATTGAATCTTTCTTT. The full variable domain, rest sourced from reference TRBV11-2 and TRBJ1-1, is EAGVAQSPRYKIIEKRQSVAFWCNPISGHATLYWYQQILGQGPKLLIQFQNNGVVDDSQLPKDRFSAERLKGVDSTLKIQPAKLEDSAVYLCASSRGRAGVFIESFFGQGTRLTVV.

This clonotype was seen a few times. CDR3 protein: CASSLRENTQYF. The DNA for the CDR3 is TGTGCCAGCAGCTTAAGAGAAAATACGCAGTATTTT. The J gene is TRBJ2-3, the V gene TRBV5-4; D unclear. Germline CDR1 SGHNT, CDR2 YYREEE (reference sequence). V was clipped by 2 bases and J by 7 bases, with 8 bases between them. This CDR3 spans 12 amino acids.

To note about this clonotype: This may stem from a read error, because a much larger clone lies one nucleotide away. This rearrangement joins TRBV25-1 to TRBJ2-7; the match to TRBD1 covers 8 bases. V lost 7 bases, J lost 2 bases, and 10 bases stayed unmatched. The CDR3 is 15 residues long. In germline, CDR1 is MGHDK, CDR2 SYGVNS. CDR3 nucleotides: TGTGCCAGCATTGATCGACAGGGGATCACCTACGAGCAGTACTTC. Residues: CASIDRQGITYEQYF.

This clonotype was observed many times. This chain links TRBV30 with TRBJ2-1, with D perhaps matching TRBD2 (5 bases). Trimming cost V 3 bases and J 1 base, with 16 bases left between them. The CDR3 has 16 residues. Germline V gene data show CDR1 as GTSNPN and CDR2 as SVGIG (reference sequence). The CDR3 loop is CAWSRPGSESYNEQFF. In DNA form, the CDR3 reads TGTGCCTGGAGCCGGCCGGGGTCTGAGTCCTACAATGAGCAGTTCTTC.

As for this clonotype: The junction differs from germline at one of its ends, possibly a read error. This chain joins TRBV4-1 and TRBJ2-5, with a tentative D call TRBD1 (5 bases). Per the germline V gene, CDR1 is MGHRA and CDR2 is YSYEKL. CDR3 length: 14 amino acids. The CDR3 DNA reads as TGCGCCAGCAGCCCTTCATGGGGCCGTGAGACCCATTACTTC. Residues: CASSPSWGRETHYF.

The chain employs TRBV11-2 and TRBJ2-3; maybe TRBD2 (5 bases). Deletions cut 8 bases from V and 0 bases from J, with 30 bases between. The V gene's germline CDR1 is SGHAT and CDR2 FQNNGV. The CDR3 length is 20 residues. CDR3 nucleotides: TGTGCCAGCGGTCACGATGACCCCCTGCAGATAGCGAGAAGCACAGATACGCAGTATTTT. Translation gives CASGHDDPLQIARSTDTQYF.

Of note for this clonotype: At one end the junction does not follow the germline gene, possibly because of a read error. The chain has TRBV7-9 and TRBJ2-2; possibly TRBD2 for D (6 bases). Germline values: CDR1 SEHNR, CDR2 FQNEAQ (reference sequence). This CDR3 has 16 residues. The CDR3 region is CANSLTGSGDTGELFF. In nucleotides, the CDR3 is TGTGCCAACAGCTTAACCGGGAGCGGTGATACCGGGGAGCTGTTTTTT.

This clonotype has just one count. Given a much more abundant clone one base away, this may be a read error. The rearrangement uses TRBV11-1 and TRBJ2-1, with 11 bases identical to TRBD2. Germline V gives CDR1 SGHAT, CDR2 FQDESV (reference sequence). V lost 5 bases and J lost 6; bases outside the gene matches: 21. The CDR3 has 20 residues. CDR3 coding DNA: TGTGCCAGCAGCATAGGAAAGACTAGCGGGACCTCACGGTTCGGCAATGAGCAGTTCTTC. It specifies CASSIGKTSGTSRFGNEQFF.

About this clonotype: One end of the junction fails to match germline, which may point to a read error. The chain links TRBV12-3 or TRBV12-4 to TRBJ2-1, with D tentatively TRBD1 or TRBD2 (7 bases each). The CDR3 is 13 residues long. CDR3 protein: CATGVRGGNEQFF. CDR3 DNA: TGTGCCACAGGTGTCAGGGGGGGTAATGAGCAATTCTTC.

Note on this clonotype: The junction departs from germline at one end; a sequencing error may be responsible. The chain employs TRBV5-1 and TRBJ2-7, with TRBD2 as a possible D gene (7 bases). Germline values: CDR1 SGHRS, CDR2 YFSETQ. This CDR3 spans 15 amino acids. The CDR3 protein is CVSSSTSGGTYEQYF. In DNA, the CDR3 is TGCGTCAGCAGCTCCACGTCGGGGGGCACTTACGAGCAGTATTTC.

This clonotype was seen many times. V is TRBV6-2 or TRBV6-3 and J is TRBJ2-7; a possible D gene is TRBD2 (6 bases). The length of the CDR3 is 13 residues. The ends were cut back, 1 base at V and 2 bases at J, with 6 bases in the middle. From germline, CDR1 is MNHEY and CDR2 SVGEGT. The CDR3 reads CASSYWTTYEQYF. The CDR3 bases are TGTGCCAGCAGTTACTGGACTACCTACGAGCAGTACTTC.

To note about this clonotype: A much larger clone sits a single nucleotide away, making a read error possible. As the CDR3 is not closed by the conserved phenylalanine or tryptophan, this likely results from a read error. The CDR3 here is CASSSAGLAGGELFY. The CDR3 nucleotides read TGTGCCAGCAGTTCCGCGGGACTAGCGGGAGGGGAGCTGTTTTAT. The chain recombines TRBV6-5 with TRBJ2-2; the match to TRBD2 covers 13 bases. The CDR3 runs 15 residues. Trimming at V came to 4 bases and at J to 8 bases, leaving 4 bases not matched to a gene. The germline V gene has CDR1 MNHEY and CDR2 SVGAGI.

As for this clonotype: A junction end diverges from the germline sequence, so it may reflect a read error. The rearrangement joins TRBV12-5 to TRBJ2-3, with 7 bases aligning to TRBD2. Germline V gene lookup returns CDR1 LGHNT and CDR2 FRNRAP. The CDR3 contains 12 residues. CDR3 DNA: TGTGCTAGTGGCTTAGGCGCGGGAGAGCAGTGTTTT. Translating it yields CASGLGAGEQCF.

The CDR3 DNA sequence: TGTGCCCCCGGGATGAATACCGGGGAGCTGTTTTTT. This sequence encodes CAPGMNTGELFF. V is TRBV6-5 and J is TRBJ2-2; weak D call: TRBD2 (5 bases). Trimming stripped 11 bases from V and 5 bases from J, with 12 bases between. The length of the CDR3 is 12 residues. Germline V gene data show CDR1 as MNHEY and CDR2 as SVGAGI.

At least ten counts were recorded for this clonotype. The rearrangement joins TRBV11-3 to TRBJ2-6; D possibly corresponds to TRBD1 (5 bases). V lost 5 bases and J 4 bases, leaving 9 bases between the germline ends. The CDR3 is made up of 14 amino acids. Germline CDR1 SGHNT, CDR2 YENEEA. The CDR3: CASSPRAGANVLTF. CDR3 nucleotides: TGTGCCAGCAGCCCCAGGGCCGGGGCCAACGTCCTGACTTTC.

There are many counts of this clonotype. The chain is built from TRBV29-1 and TRBJ1-1, with 8 bases matching TRBD1. V trimming: 4 bases; J trimming: 0 bases; junction bases outside the gene matches: 7. CDR3 length: 15 amino acids. CDR1 is SQVTM and CDR2 is ANQGSEA in the germline V gene. The DNA of the CDR3 is TGCAGCGTTGCAGGGGGCTGGGGGATGAACACTGAAGCTTTCTTT. Translating gives CSVAGGWGMNTEAFF.

A remark on this clonotype: At one of its ends the junction is not consistent with the germline gene, which may arise from a read error. The chain employs TRBV6-6 and TRBJ2-3, with 15 bases aligning to TRBD2. Germline loops: CDR1 MNHNY, CDR2 SVGAGI (reference sequence). The CDR3 length is 16 residues. DNA for the CDR3: TGTGTCAGTAGGAAAGGGACTAGCGGGAGGATGGATATGCAGTATTTT. Protein product: CVSRKGTSGRMDMQYF.

Details on this clonotype: Sequence at one end of the junction differs from germline and may be a read error. The V and J genes are TRBV6-6 and TRBJ1-6; D may be TRBD1 (5 bases). Germline CDR1 and CDR2: MNHNY and SVGAGI (reference sequence). There are 13 residues in the CDR3. The CDR3 loop is CTSSNTGISPPHF. The DNA for the CDR3 is TGTACCAGCAGTAATACAGGAATTTCACCCCCCCACTTT.

On this clonotype: Just one base apart from a much larger clone, this may be a read error. This is likely a read error, given that the CDR3 carries no conserved phenylalanine or tryptophan at its end. The rearrangement joins TRBV29-1 to TRBJ2-2; D gene unclear. Germline V gene data show CDR1 as SQVTM and CDR2 as ANQGSEA. V was cut by 5 bases and J by 2 bases, with 6 bases left in between. The CDR3 has 12 residues. CDR3 sequence (DNA): TGCAGCGTTATGGGTAACACCGGGGAGCTGTTTTCT. Translation: CSVMGNTGELFS.

The J gene is TRBJ1-1, the V gene TRBV28, with D perhaps matching TRBD1 (5 bases). V was trimmed by 10 bases and J by 2 bases, leaving 14 bases between them. The CDR3 sequence is 13 residues long. Germline lookup yields CDR1 MDHEN and CDR2 SYDVKM. Here the CDR3 reads CAILNRTNTEAFF. The CDR3, as DNA: TGTGCCATCCTGAACAGGACAAACACTGAAGCTTTCTTT.

Remarks on this clonotype: The junction and the germline gene differ at one end; a read error may be behind it. V is TRBV7-9 and J is TRBJ2-7; 9 bases agree with TRBD1. Germline values: CDR1 SEHNR, CDR2 FQNEAQ (reference sequence). This CDR3 region has 18 residues. CDR3 amino acids: CTSSLYGRRDRETYEQYF. The CDR3 DNA sequence: TGTACCAGCAGCTTATATGGCCGTCGGGACAGGGAAACCTACGAGCAATACTTC. Full variable domain (remainder filled in from reference TRBV7-9 and TRBJ2-7): DTGVSQNPRHKITKRGQNVTFRCDPISEHNRLYWYRQTLGQGPEFLTYFQNEAQLEKSRLLSDRFSAERPKGSFSTLEIQRTEQGDSAMYLCTSSLYGRRDRETYEQYFGPGTRLTVT.

Note on this clonotype: With a much larger clone just one base away, this may be a read error. The chain joins TRBV11-3 to TRBJ2-1; weak D call: TRBD2 (6 bases). The V gene lost 0 bases and the J gene lost 12 bases, with 15 bases spanning the gap. CDR1 SGHNT and CDR2 YENEEA come from the germline V gene. The CDR3 loop spans 14 amino acids. Here the CDR3 reads CASSLDPTPAGQFF. The CDR3 coding sequence is TGTGCCAGCAGCTTAGATCCTACCCCAGCGGGGCAGTTCTTC.

This clonotype was seen more than once but under ten times. The chain combines TRBV10-1 with TRBJ1-1; tentative D call: TRBD1 (5 bases). Trimming left V 2 bases short and J 3 bases short, with 7 bases between. The CDR3 is made up of 13 amino acids. Germline CDR1 reads WNHNN; CDR2 reads SYGVQD (reference sequence). The CDR3 nucleotides are TGCGCCAGCAGTGAGAGAGGGGACACTGAAGCTTTCTTT. It encodes CASSERGDTEAFF.